This T cell receptor (beta chain) originates from a study of Tregs in tolerant kidney transplant recipients. Repertoires were generated with immunoSEQ multiplex PCR, while TCRdb's copy carries only in-frame clones and drops some. The sample lists about 110,000 clones; nearly 90% were seen once. With regard to this clone: As yet, its antigen is unknown.

Regarding the study as a whole: Some patients' samples used different primers over time, so nucleotide sequences weren't comparable.

Germline CDR1 reads MNHEY; CDR2 reads SVGAGI. This CDR3 contains 13 residues. Trimming removed 0 bases from V and 11 bases from J; junction bases left unmatched: 1. The sequenced sample was CD4+ T cells from blood, obtained before the transplant. The J gene is TRBJ1-4, the V gene TRBV6-5; TRBD1 agrees at 9 bases. The TCR originated in a human donor who received a combined kidney and bone marrow transplant. CDR3 sequence reads: CASSYSDRGKLFF. In DNA, the CDR3 is TGTGCCAGCAGTTACTCCGACAGGGGGAAACTGTTTTTT.